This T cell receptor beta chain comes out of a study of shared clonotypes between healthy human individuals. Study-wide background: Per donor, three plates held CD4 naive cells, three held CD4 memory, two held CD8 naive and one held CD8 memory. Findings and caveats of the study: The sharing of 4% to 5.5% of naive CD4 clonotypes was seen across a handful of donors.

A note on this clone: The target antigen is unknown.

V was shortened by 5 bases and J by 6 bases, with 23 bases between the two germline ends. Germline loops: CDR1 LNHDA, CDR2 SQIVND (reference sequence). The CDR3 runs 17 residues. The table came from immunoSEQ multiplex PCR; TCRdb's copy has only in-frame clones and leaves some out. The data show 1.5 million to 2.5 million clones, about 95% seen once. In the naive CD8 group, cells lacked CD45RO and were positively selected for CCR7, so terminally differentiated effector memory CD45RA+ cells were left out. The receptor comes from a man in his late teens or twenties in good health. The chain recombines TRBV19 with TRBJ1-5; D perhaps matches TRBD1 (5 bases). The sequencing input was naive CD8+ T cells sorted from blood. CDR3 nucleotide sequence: TGTGCCAGTAGTTCAGAACGCAGGGTTTCCGGGGGTCAGCCCCAGCATTTT. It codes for CASSSERRVSGGQPQHF.